This T cell receptor (beta chain) came from a study of regulatory T cells in long-lasting Graves disease. Study-level findings and limits: There were preferences for TRBV28, TRBJ1-2 and TRBJ2-5 in persistent disease.

V gave up 4 bases and J gave up 8 bases, with 21 bases separating them. The CDR3 is made up of 16 amino acids. CDR1 and CDR2 (germline): LGHDT, YNNKEL (reference sequence). Documented time point: newly diagnosed GD, antithyroid drugs for less than 3 months. PBMCs were the source of the RNA used for TCR sequencing. With iRepertoire HTBI primers and Arm-PCR of CDR3 regions, TCR beta libraries were built. MiXCR, run by TCRdb on the multiplex PCR reads, gives a single entry per CDR3 protein. Here the sample spans fewer than 650,000 distinct CDR3 sequences, about 16% being singletons. This clonotype was seen at least ten times. Its specificity is unknown. The data were also submitted as part of a second study, on T cells in Graves' hyperthyroidism and ophthalmopathy.

Sequenced material: peripheral blood mononuclear cells (PBMCs), taken at new diagnosis, from a patient treated with antithyroid drugs. This sequence originates from a young man with Graves disease. This chain joins TRBV3-1 and TRBJ2-1, with D possibly being TRBD2 (7 bases). CDR3 protein: CASSLGTTLRGDEQFF. The CDR3 DNA sequence: TGTGCCAGCAGCCTCGGGACTACCCTCAGGGGCGATGAGCAGTTCTTC.